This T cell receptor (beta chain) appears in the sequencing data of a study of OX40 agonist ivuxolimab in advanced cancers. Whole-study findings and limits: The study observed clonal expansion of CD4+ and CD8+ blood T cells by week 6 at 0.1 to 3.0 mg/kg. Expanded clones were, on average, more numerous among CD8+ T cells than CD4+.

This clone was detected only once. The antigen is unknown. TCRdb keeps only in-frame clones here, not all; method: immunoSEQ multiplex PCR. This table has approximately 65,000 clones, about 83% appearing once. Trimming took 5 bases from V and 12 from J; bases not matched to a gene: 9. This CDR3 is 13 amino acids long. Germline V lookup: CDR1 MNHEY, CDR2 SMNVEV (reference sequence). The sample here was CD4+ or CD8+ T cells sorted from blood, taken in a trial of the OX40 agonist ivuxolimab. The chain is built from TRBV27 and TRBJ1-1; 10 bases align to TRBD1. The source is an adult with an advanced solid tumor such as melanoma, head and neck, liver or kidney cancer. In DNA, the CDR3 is TGTGCCAGCAGTCCTTGGGACAGGGGTTTGACTTTCTTT. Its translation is CASSPWDRGLTFF.